The 25 T cell receptor beta chains below were found in one sample sequenced in a study of radiotherapy plus CTLA-4 blockade in lung cancer. Produced via immunoSEQ multiplex PCR; TCRdb's table is partial and in-frame only. The data hold tens of thousands of clones, with approximately 86% observed a single time. The sample consisted of peripheral blood, taken from a patient treated with radiotherapy plus ipilimumab. The receptor set was obtained from a human donor with non-small cell lung cancer that progressed on radiotherapy plus ipilimumab.

The chain recombines TRBV19 with TRBJ1-4; D might be TRBD1 (6 bases). This CDR3 spans 14 amino acids. The ends were cut back, 5 bases at V and 7 bases at J, with 14 bases in the middle. CDR1 and CDR2 (germline): LNHDA, SQIVND (reference sequence). In DNA form, the CDR3 reads TGTGCCAGTAGTCGACAGGTATCGAGTGAAAAACTGTTTTTT. It yields the protein CASSRQVSSEKLFF.

This rearrangement joins TRBV30 to TRBJ1-5, with D possibly matching TRBD1 (6 bases). The CDR3 consists of 15 residues. V was shortened by 4 bases and J by 4 bases, with 17 bases between the two germline ends. Germline CDR1 GTSNPN, CDR2 SVGIG (reference sequence). The CDR3 loop is CAWTNTGNPNQPQHF. As DNA, the CDR3 is TGTGCCTGGACGAATACAGGGAACCCGAATCAGCCCCAGCATTTT.

This clone was counted between two and nine times. The chain carries TRBV10-1 and TRBJ1-5; a possible D gene is TRBD1 (5 bases). Trimming removed 11 bases from V and 7 bases from J, with 15 bases in between. Germline CDR1 is WNHNN and CDR2 is SYGVQD (reference sequence). CDR3 length equals 12 residues. In nucleotides, the CDR3 is TGCGCCGGAGTTCAGGGACCCCAGCCCCAGCATTTT. This encodes CAGVQGPQPQHF.

The chain employs TRBV7-2 and TRBJ2-1; a possible D gene is TRBD2 (7 bases). Germline CDR1 is SGHTA and CDR2 is FQGNSA. The V and J ends lost 1 base and 2 bases respectively, with 15 bases between them. CDR3 size: 17 residues. In DNA form, the CDR3 reads TGTGCCAGCAGCTTAGGGTCGGGGGGCCTCCCCTACAATGAGCAGTTCTTC. This sequence encodes CASSLGSGGLPYNEQFF. The full variable domain, its missing parts supplied by reference TRBV7-2 and TRBJ2-1, is GAGVSQSPSNKVTEKGKDVELRCDPISGHTALYWYRQSLGQGLEFLIYFQGNSAPDKSGLPSDRFSAERTGGSVSTLTIQRTQQEDSAVYLCASSLGSGGLPYNEQFFGPGTRLTVL.

The CDR3: CATSREGRGVLSTQYF. In DNA, the CDR3 is TGTGCCACCAGCAGAGAAGGCAGGGGCGTGTTATCGACCCAGTACTTC. The V and J genes are TRBV15 and TRBJ2-5, with D possibly matching TRBD1 (6 bases). V lost 0 bases and J 7 bases, leaving 18 bases between the germline ends. The germline CDR1 and CDR2 sequences are LNHNV and YYDKDF (reference sequence). The CDR3 contains 16 residues.

V and J are TRBV9 and TRBJ2-1; D unclear. Trimming left V 0 bases short and J 7 bases short, with 8 bases between. Germline V gives CDR1 SGDLS, CDR2 YYNGEE. CDR3 size: 13 residues. Here the CDR3 reads CASSVGSNNEQFF. As DNA, the CDR3 is TGTGCCAGCAGCGTAGGTAGCAATAATGAGCAGTTCTTC.

The J gene is TRBJ1-2, the V gene TRBV27, with no clear D. V dropped 8 bases and J dropped 12 bases, with 10 bases sitting between them. The CDR3 runs 9 residues. CDR1 and CDR2 from the germline V gene are MNHEY and SMNVEV (reference sequence). The CDR3 here is CASLLRDTF. The CDR3 DNA follows: TGTGCCAGCCTGCTTCGGGACACCTTC.

The chain links TRBV30 to TRBJ1-1; TRBD1 agrees at 9 bases. Trimming at V came to 3 bases and at J to 0 bases, leaving 11 bases not matched to a gene. CDR3 length: 17 residues. The germline V gene encodes CDR1 GTSNPN and CDR2 SVGIG (reference sequence). This chain's CDR3 is CAWRHRDRVFMNTEAFF. The CDR3 DNA follows: TGTGCCTGGAGACACCGGGACAGGGTCTTCATGAACACTGAAGCTTTCTTT.

The chain is built from TRBV19 and TRBJ2-5; TRBD1 aligns across 8 bases. The germline V gene encodes CDR1 LNHDA and CDR2 SQIVND (reference sequence). With 3 bases clipped from V and 2 bases from J, the junction kept 5 bases outside the gene matches. This CDR3 has 15 residues. In DNA form, the CDR3 reads TGTGCCAGTAGTATTTTAACAGGGGGTCAAGAGACCCAGTACTTC. Amino acid sequence: CASSILTGGQETQYF.

The rearrangement links TRBV11-2 to TRBJ2-5; 9 bases match TRBD1. The CDR3 is made up of 15 amino acids. Germline trimming cut 1 base from V and 4 bases from J; bases unmatched to any gene: 4. The germline V gene encodes CDR1 SGHAT and CDR2 FQNNGV. The CDR3 DNA reads TGTGCCAGCAGCTTAGGGACAGGGGCAGGAGAGACCCAGTACTTC. It translates to CASSLGTGAGETQYF.

The chain recombines TRBV9 with TRBJ1-5, with D perhaps matching TRBD1 (5 bases). Trimming took 4 bases from V and 1 from J, leaving 15 bases between them. The CDR3 contains 16 residues. CDR1 and CDR2 from the germline V gene are SGDLS and YYNGEE. CDR3 DNA: TGTGCCAGCAGCTCTGACGGGGGGGTAAGCAATCAGCCCCAGCATTTT. Amino acid sequence: CASSSDGGVSNQPQHF.

This chain uses TRBV19 with TRBJ2-1; the match to TRBD1 covers 8 bases. The CDR3 consists of 15 residues. CDR1 and CDR2 (germline): LNHDA, SQIVND (reference sequence). Trimming removed 9 bases from V and 6 bases from J; junction bases left unmatched: 13. For the CDR3, the DNA is TGTGCCAGCGGCCGGCAGGGGGCAATTAGCAATGAGCAGTTCTTC. Translated, it gives CASGRQGAISNEQFF.

This clone was observed a few times. The chain employs TRBV19 and TRBJ1-3; TRBD1 might be the D (6 bases). Germline CDR1 LNHDA, CDR2 SQIVND (reference sequence). V lost 4 bases, J lost 4 bases, and 11 bases lay in between. This CDR3 is 14 amino acids long. The CDR3 loop reads CASSTLGTGNTIYF. Written as DNA, the CDR3 is TGTGCCAGTAGTACCCTTGGGACAGGAAACACCATATATTTT.

J is TRBJ1-2 and V is TRBV7-2, with D perhaps TRBD1 (5 bases). The germline V gene has CDR1 SGHTA and CDR2 FQGNSA. The CDR3 consists of 12 residues. Deletions cut 4 bases from V and 4 bases from J, with 7 bases between. The CDR3: CASSYDSYGYTF. The CDR3 nucleotides read TGTGCCAGCAGCTATGACAGCTATGGCTACACCTTC. Filled out from reference TRBV7-2 and TRBJ1-2, the complete variable domain reads GAGVSQSPSNKVTEKGKDVELRCDPISGHTALYWYRQSLGQGLEFLIYFQGNSAPDKSGLPSDRFSAERTGGSVSTLTIQRTQQEDSAVYLCASSYDSYGYTFGSGTRLTVV.

The chain couples TRBV5-1 to TRBJ1-2, with D possibly being TRBD1 (6 bases). This CDR3 has 15 residues. Deletions cut 2 bases from V and 8 bases from J, with 19 bases between. Germline V gene lookup returns CDR1 SGHRS and CDR2 YFSETQ. CDR3 amino acids: CASSLDRPEVDGYTF. The CDR3 DNA reads TGCGCCAGCAGCTTAGACAGGCCTGAAGTTGACGGCTACACCTTC.

This rearrangement joins TRBV6-5 to TRBJ1-1; TRBD1 is a possible D gene (5 bases). Looked up from germline, CDR1 is MNHEY and CDR2 is SVGAGI. The V gene lost 5 bases and the J gene lost 1 base, with 14 bases spanning the gap. The CDR3 contains 15 residues. The DNA for the CDR3 is TGTGCCAGCAGTACCCGGGCAGGGCGGAACACTGAAGCTTTCTTT. Amino acid sequence: CASSTRAGRNTEAFF.

The gene calls are TRBV19 and TRBJ1-5; 7 bases match TRBD1. Germline V lookup: CDR1 LNHDA, CDR2 SQIVND (reference sequence). J was trimmed by 2 bases and V by 3 bases; bases with no gene match: 1. The CDR3 loop spans 14 amino acids. CDR3 amino acids: CASSIDRGNQPQHF. CDR3 nucleotide sequence: TGTGCCAGTAGTATCGACAGGGGCAATCAGCCCCAGCATTTT.

The chain couples TRBV5-1 to TRBJ2-5; D perhaps matches TRBD2 (5 bases). The J call is doubtful: the DNA matches TRBJ2-7 better. The V gene's germline CDR1 is SGHRS and CDR2 YFSETQ. The CDR3 length is 15 residues. Written as DNA, the CDR3 is TGCGCCAGCAGCTTTAGCGACGATGCCCCCTACGAGCAGTACTTC. This codes for CASSFSDDAPYEQYF.

The rearrangement joins TRBV4-3 to TRBJ1-2, with 7 positions matching TRBD1. This CDR3 comprises 15 residues. V lost 2 bases to trimming and J lost 4 bases; unmatched junction nucleotides: 7. CDR1 and CDR2 from the germline V gene are LGHNA and YSLEER. The CDR3 DNA follows: TGCGCCAGCAGCCAACAATCGACAGGGTCCTATGGCTACACCTTC. It translates to CASSQQSTGSYGYTF.

This clone has more than one count but fewer than ten. The genes are TRBV2 and TRBJ1-1; TRBD1 agrees at 7 bases. CDR1 SNHLY and CDR2 FYNNEI come from the germline V gene. V was clipped by 4 bases and J by 5 bases; unmatched bases: 10. The CDR3 is made up of 15 amino acids. CDR3 nucleotides: TGTGCCAGCAGTGGAGGGGGCGCACTGAGTACTGAAGCTTTCTTT. Encoded protein: CASSGGGALSTEAFF.

The rearrangement links TRBV6-5 to TRBJ1-2; D not resolved. The CDR3 covers 13 residues. Germline V gene lookup returns CDR1 MNHEY and CDR2 SVGAGI. Trimming took 6 bases from V and 7 from J, leaving 15 bases between them. The CDR3 region is CASSRGSGLGYTF. The DNA of the CDR3 is TGTGCCAGCAGCCGCGGGAGTGGGCTTGGCTACACCTTC.

This chain connects TRBV7-2 to TRBJ2-3, with D perhaps given as TRBD1 or TRBD2 (7 bases each). CDR1 and CDR2 (germline): SGHTA, FQGNSA. The CDR3 loop spans 12 amino acids. Trimming took off 5 bases at V and 9 bases at J, with 12 bases between the two ends. The CDR3, as DNA: TGTGCCAGCAGCCCCAGGGGGGGCACGCAGTATTTT. As protein: CASSPRGGTQYF.

With respect to this clone: This sample also contains other DNA sequences that code for the same CDR3. This sequence joins TRBV29-1 and TRBJ1-2; a weak D match, TRBD1 (5 bases). V was clipped by 4 bases and J by 0 bases, with 6 bases between them. The germline CDR1 and CDR2 sequences are SQVTM and ANQGSEA. The CDR3 is made up of 12 amino acids. The CDR3, as DNA: TGCAGCGTTGGACAGTCTAACTATGGCTACACCTTC. Protein: CSVGQSNYGYTF.

The J gene is TRBJ2-1, the V gene TRBV4-3, with 11 bases fitting TRBD2. Looked up from germline, CDR1 is LGHNA and CDR2 is YSLEER. The junction had 13 bases not matched to a gene; V was cut back by 5 bases and J by 7 bases. The CDR3 runs to 17 residues. In DNA, the CDR3 is TGCGCCAGCAGCAGGGGGTTTAGCGGGAGGGCCGAAAATGAGCAGTTCTTC. This sequence encodes CASSRGFSGRAENEQFF.

Only a few counts were recorded for this clone. The V gene is TRBV19, the J gene TRBJ1-1; a possible D gene is TRBD1 (5 bases). CDR3 length: 12 amino acids. CDR1 is LNHDA and CDR2 is SQIVND in the germline V gene (reference sequence). The germline V and J ends were trimmed by 4 bases and 10 bases, with 13 bases remaining between them. The CDR3 coding sequence is TGTGCCAGTAGTACCGACAGCCTAAGAGCTTTCTTT. Protein product: CASSTDSLRAFF.